This TCR beta chain stems from a study of human CD8 memory T cell subsets. Study-wide points: While effector memory cells differed, stem-like memory and precursor exhausted T cells had similarly high diversity. The T cell repertoires of the stem-like memory and precursor exhausted subsets exhibited minimal overlap with one another.

Concerning this clonotype: Antigen: not known.

The CDR3 consists of 15 residues. UMI-labeled 5' RACE produced the TCR beta libraries. As handled by the study authors: Libraries were built for TCR beta, and each one held between 3,000 and 18,000 functional CDR3 beta clonotypes. TCRdb re-called the 5' RACE reads, yielding one record per CDR3 amino acid sequence without DNA. TCRdb's processing, not the study's, gives the V and J calls here. This table holds some 5,400 distinct CDR3 sequences. From buffy coats of healthy donors, the PBMC were obtained. The chain combines TRBV12-3 or TRBV12-4 with TRBJ1-2; TCRdb picks TRBD1, but there is no DNA to check that call. Sample: CD8+ effector memory T cells (TEM) sorted from PBMCs. Subset reported: effector memory CD8 T cells, CCR7- CD45RO+ CD95+. This receptor was taken from a human donor in good health. The CDR3 loop reads CASSLAGQGSYGYTF.